The 13 T cell receptor beta chains given below trace back to one sample, sequenced in a study of control samples from healthy donors and cancer patients. The assay was immunoSEQ multiplex PCR, and TCRdb's table has in-frame clones only and misses some. The data hold tens of thousands of clones, with roughly 80% observed a single time. The sequenced material came from PBMCs. The source of these receptors is a man aged 60 to 75 with colorectal cancer.

The rearrangement links TRBV2 to TRBJ2-5, with D possibly TRBD1 on 6 matching bases. CDR1 and CDR2 from the germline V gene are SNHLY and FYNNEI. V gave up 3 bases and J gave up 3 bases, with 8 bases separating them. This CDR3 is built from 13 residues. CDR3 sequence: CASSEYREETQYF. CDR3 coding DNA: TGTGCCAGCAGTGAGTACAGGGAAGAGACCCAGTACTTC.

This clone was counted a single time. The gene calls are TRBV23-1 and TRBJ2-3; D is perhaps TRBD2 (7 bases). TRBV23-1 is an ORF, with its function uncertain. This CDR3 region has 18 residues. Trimming removed 3 bases from V and 4 bases from J, with 23 bases in between. The CDR3 is CASSHSRREGGIADTQYF. CDR3 coding DNA: TGCGCCAGCAGTCATTCCCGGAGGGAGGGGGGTATCGCAGATACGCAGTATTTT.

The table lists this clone with a few counts. CDR3 region: CASSKETDGYTF. The CDR3, as DNA: TGTGCCAGCAGCAAAGAAACAGATGGCTACACCTTC. The chain couples TRBV21-1 to TRBJ1-2; TRBD1, the table's D call, was not compared with the DNA. TRBV21-1 is marked as a pseudogene. This CDR3 has 12 residues.

V and J are TRBV5-6 and TRBJ1-6; 8 bases agree with TRBD1. J gave up 6 bases and V 1 base, and 3 bases lay outside the gene matches. CDR1 is SGHDT, CDR2 YYEEEE, per germline. The length of the CDR3 is 15 residues. In nucleotides, the CDR3 is TGTGCCAGCAGCTTGACAGGGGGAGTTAATTCACCCCTCCACTTT. It yields the protein CASSLTGGVNSPLHF. The variable domain in full, completed from reference TRBV5-6 and TRBJ1-6, reads DAGVTQSPTHLIKTRGQQVTLRCSPKSGHDTVSWYQQALGQGPQFIFQYYEEEERQRGNFPDRFSGHQFPNYSSELNVNALLLGDSALYLCASSLTGGVNSPLHFGNGTRLTVT.

This clone has only one observation. The CDR3 region is CATSATLEVGAGTDTQYF. DNA of the CDR3: TGTGCCACCAGTGCCACGTTGGAGGTTGGTGCGGGCACAGATACGCAGTATTTT. The genes are TRBV24-1 and TRBJ2-3, with D perhaps matching TRBD2 (5 bases). The CDR3 has 18 residues. Germline loops: CDR1 KGHDR, CDR2 SFDVKD. Trimming removed 5 bases at V and 1 base at J, with 21 bases between.

This clone was seen more than once but under ten times. This sequence joins TRBV5-6 and TRBJ2-3; D perhaps matches TRBD1 (6 bases). V was cut by 3 bases and J by 0 bases, with 20 bases left in between. Germline loops: CDR1 SGHDT, CDR2 YYEEEE. This CDR3 is built from 18 residues. The CDR3 here is CASSYPRGRGLSTDTQYF. The CDR3 DNA sequence: TGTGCCAGCAGCTACCCCCGTGGCAGGGGCCTCAGCACAGATACGCAGTATTTT.

The J gene is TRBJ1-2, the V gene TRBV3-1 (or the pseudogene TRBV3-2); D ambiguous. From germline, CDR1 is LGHDT and CDR2 YNNKEL (reference sequence). V shed 0 bases and J shed 4 bases, with 6 bases lying between them. This CDR3 region has 13 residues. The chain's CDR3 is CASSQEVSYGYTF. The CDR3 DNA is TGTGCCAGCAGCCAAGAGGTATCCTATGGCTACACCTTC.

The chain carries TRBV6-5 and TRBJ2-2; D ambiguous. With 2 bases removed from V and 8 bases from J, the gap between germline ends came to 6 bases. Germline CDR1 and CDR2: MNHEY and SVGAGI. The CDR3 spans 12 residues. The CDR3 DNA sequence: TGTGCCAGCAGTTACCTAGGGGGGGAGCTGTTTTTT. Its protein product is CASSYLGGELFF.

The chain combines TRBV2 with TRBJ1-1, with D possibly matching TRBD1 (5 bases). The germline V gene has CDR1 SNHLY and CDR2 FYNNEI. The CDR3 is made up of 14 amino acids. Trimming took off 6 bases at V and 1 base at J, with 12 bases between the two ends. The CDR3 spells CASRKVQGNTEAFF. CDR3 bases: TGTGCCAGCAGGAAAGTCCAGGGGAACACTGAAGCTTTCTTT.

This chain joins TRBV5-1 and TRBJ1-5; D is undetermined. The CDR3 length is 13 residues. Germline V CDR1 and CDR2: SGHRS, YFSETQ. The V end was cut by 2 bases, the J end by 0 bases, with 3 bases between. CDR3 in amino acids: CASSLDSNQPQHF. For the CDR3, the DNA is TGCGCCAGCAGCTTAGATAGCAATCAGCCCCAGCATTTT.

The rearrangement uses TRBV7-2 and TRBJ2-4, with D possibly called TRBD1 or TRBD2 (6 bases each). Trimming cost V 5 bases and J 6 bases, with 14 bases left between them. There are 14 residues in the CDR3. CDR1 is SGHTA and CDR2 is FQGNSA in the germline V gene. The CDR3 DNA reads TGTGCCAGCAGCCCCCGGGGGCAGGCAAACATTCAGTACTTC. Its protein is CASSPRGQANIQYF.

Only a few counts were recorded for this clone. The rearrangement links TRBV4-3 to TRBJ2-6; TRBD1 matches 10 bases. This CDR3 has 16 amino acids. Trimming at V came to 1 base and at J to 4 bases, leaving 1 base not matched to a gene. Germline CDR1 reads LGHNA; CDR2 reads YSLEER. The CDR3 here is CASSQGQGAGANVLTF. For the CDR3, the DNA is TGCGCCAGCAGCCAAGGACAGGGGGCCGGGGCCAACGTCCTGACTTTC.

The chain couples TRBV2 to TRBJ2-6; a possible D gene is TRBD1 (6 bases). This CDR3 contains 15 residues. The V gene lost 6 bases and the J gene lost 4 bases, with 13 bases spanning the gap. The germline V gene encodes CDR1 SNHLY and CDR2 FYNNEI. CDR3 nucleotide sequence: TGTGCCAGCAGCGAACAGGGCTCCGGGGCCAACGTCCTGACTTTC. Encoded protein: CASSEQGSGANVLTF.